The 32 T cell receptor beta chains given below trace back to one sample, sequenced in a study of vaccination and CD4 T cells after COVID-19. Treatment in this sample: roughly 10-day PBMC culture with coronavirus spike peptide pools or control peptides (ViraFEST assay). These receptors lack a known antigen. CD4+ T cells that had been cultured provided DNA sequenced with the Oncomine TCR Beta short-read assay. TCRdb reprocessed the PCR reads via MiXCR and lists one record per CDR3 protein. The table shows around 8,100 distinct CDR3 sequences, with around 33% occurring only once. Material: cultured CD4+ T cells from blood. These receptors all stem from a human donor with COVID-19.

The genes are TRBV15 and TRBJ1-4, with D unresolved. Germline assignment: CDR1 LNHNV and CDR2 YYDKDF (reference sequence). This CDR3 has 15 residues. Trimming stripped 1 base from V and 0 bases from J, with 6 bases between. The CDR3 sequence: CATSRGAATNEKLFF. The CDR3 nucleotides are TGTGCCACCAGCAGAGGGGCTGCAACTAATGAAAAACTGTTTTTT.

V usage is TRBV6-1 and J usage is TRBJ1-5, with D hard to call. This CDR3 is 12 amino acids long. V lost 2 bases and J lost 4, with 3 bases in between. Germline lookup yields CDR1 MNHNS and CDR2 SASEGT. In DNA form, the CDR3 reads TGTGCCAGCAGTGAATTGAATCAGCCCCAGCATTTT. Translated: CASSELNQPQHF.

This chain connects TRBV5-5 to TRBJ2-5; 7 bases fit TRBD2. Germline V gene sequence: CDR1 SGHKS, CDR2 YYEKEE (reference sequence). The length of the CDR3 is 14 residues. J gave up 5 bases and V 4 bases, and 8 bases lay outside the gene matches. CDR3 region: CASSTGLVGETQYF. DNA for the CDR3: TGTGCCAGCAGCACCGGACTAGTCGGGGAGACCCAGTACTTC.

This clonotype was observed once. The CDR3 region has the DNA TGTGCCAGCAGTTTCGCGGGGGGGCGCGCAGATACGCAGTATTTT. It is translated as CASSFAGGRADTQYF. The chain combines TRBV12-3 or TRBV12-4 with TRBJ2-3; the match to TRBD2 covers 9 bases. The CDR3 is 15 residues long. Losses at the gene ends were 3 bases for V and 4 bases for J; bases not matched to a gene: 5.

This chain links TRBV5-1 with TRBJ2-2, with 8 positions matching TRBD2. Trimming removed 3 bases from V and 5 bases from J; junction bases left unmatched: 6. Germline CDR1 and CDR2: SGHRS and YFSETQ. The length of the CDR3 is 15 residues. The CDR3 nucleotides read TGCGCCAGCAGCTCCCGGGGGGGCCAGACCGGGGAGCTGTTTTTT. The encoded protein is CASSSRGGQTGELFF.

V is TRBV20-1 and J is TRBJ2-3, with a weak D call TRBD2 (5 bases). The CDR3 runs 12 residues. Trimming stripped 6 bases from V and 2 bases from J, with 9 bases between. Germline V CDR1 and CDR2: DFQATT, SNEGSKA (reference sequence). The CDR3 loop is CSARETTDTQYF. CDR3 nucleotides: TGCAGTGCCCGGGAAACCACAGATACGCAGTATTTT.

There are a few counts of this clonotype. The chain couples TRBV20-1 to TRBJ1-5; 8 bases fit TRBD1. The CDR3 is 16 amino acids. Germline values: CDR1 DFQATT, CDR2 SNEGSKA (reference sequence). V dropped 7 bases and J dropped 2; count of bases not matched to a gene: 13. The CDR3 sequence is CSVWTGRRRGNQPQHF. In nucleotides, the CDR3 is TGCAGTGTGTGGACAGGGAGGCGTAGGGGCAATCAGCCCCAGCATTTT.

The chain is built from TRBV6-1 and TRBJ2-5; D perhaps matches TRBD1 (5 bases). Per the germline V gene, CDR1 is MNHNS and CDR2 is SASEGT. The germline V and J ends were trimmed by 7 bases and 4 bases, with 13 bases remaining between them. The CDR3 runs to 13 residues. DNA of the CDR3: TGTGCCAGCAAGGGGATGGGGTTAGAGACCCAGTACTTC. Translated: CASKGMGLETQYF.

This clonotype came up a few times. V is TRBV7-2 and J is TRBJ1-5, with D uncertain. CDR1 and CDR2 (germline): SGHTA, FQGNSA. The V end was cut by 3 bases, the J end by 1 base, with 10 bases between. The CDR3 runs to 15 residues. CDR3 bases: TGTGCCAGCAGCTTGACGCAGAGCAGCAATCAGCCCCAGCATTTT. It specifies CASSLTQSSNQPQHF.

The V call is TRBV5-6, the J call TRBJ1-2; D perhaps matches TRBD1 (6 bases). V lost 4 bases to trimming and J lost 2 bases, with 18 bases between them. The CDR3 is made up of 16 amino acids. Germline assignment: CDR1 SGHDT and CDR2 YYEEEE. The CDR3 DNA sequence: TGTGCCAGCAGCCCAGAAGTCACAGGGCTCAACTATGGCTACACCTTC. As protein: CASSPEVTGLNYGYTF. Together with reference TRBV5-6 and TRBJ1-2, the CDR3 gives the full variable domain: DAGVTQSPTHLIKTRGQQVTLRCSPKSGHDTVSWYQQALGQGPQFIFQYYEEEERQRGNFPDRFSGHQFPNYSSELNVNALLLGDSALYLCASSPEVTGLNYGYTFGSGTRLTVV.

The sample holds a few counts of this clonotype. The V gene is TRBV9, the J gene TRBJ2-5; TRBD2 matches at 12 bases. The ends lost 3 bases at V and 5 bases at J; junction bases unmatched: 8. Germline CDR1 is SGDLS and CDR2 is YYNGEE. The CDR3 sequence is 16 residues long. Written as DNA, the CDR3 is TGTGCCAGCAGCGGGACTAGCGGGGTACTGGGGGAGACCCAGTACTTC. Translating gives CASSGTSGVLGETQYF.

In its sample, this clonotype was seen a few times. CDR3 region: CASSRDNTYNSPLHF. The CDR3, as DNA: TGTGCCAGCAGTCGGGATAATACCTATAATTCACCCCTCCACTTT. The chain carries TRBV6-1 and TRBJ1-6; D is ambiguous. From germline, CDR1 is MNHNS and CDR2 SASEGT. CDR3 length equals 15 residues. V was trimmed by 5 bases and J by 2 bases, leaving 10 bases between them.

This clonotype was counted a few times. The chain employs TRBV11-2 and TRBJ1-1; D call uncertain. Germline lookup yields CDR1 SGHAT and CDR2 FQNNGV. This CDR3 has 16 amino acids. Trimming took 1 base from V and 1 from J, leaving 13 bases between them. Written as DNA, the CDR3 is TGTGCCAGCAGCTTAGGAATCTGGGTGGGGAACACTGAAGCTTTCTTT. Translated, it gives CASSLGIWVGNTEAFF.

The gene calls are TRBV7-2 and TRBJ2-7, with D possibly TRBD2 on 6 matching bases. V shed 5 bases and J shed 0 bases, with 20 bases lying between them. Germline V gene lookup returns CDR1 SGHTA and CDR2 FQGNSA. The length of the CDR3 is 17 residues. The CDR3 sequence is CASSITPRDSLSYEQYF. The CDR3 DNA follows: TGTGCCAGCAGCATAACACCCCGGGACTCCCTCTCCTACGAGCAGTACTTC.

The chain combines TRBV7-2 with TRBJ2-7; 9 bases match TRBD1. CDR3 length: 16 amino acids. Per germline, CDR1 SGHTA and CDR2 FQGNSA. Trimming at V came to 5 bases and at J to 0 bases, leaving 8 bases not matched to a gene. The CDR3 reads CASSTSGTGISYEQYF. The DNA for the CDR3 is TGTGCCAGCAGCACCTCCGGGACAGGGATCTCCTACGAGCAGTACTTC.

This chain connects TRBV6-2 or TRBV6-3 to TRBJ2-2; 8 positions agree with TRBD2. Germline trimming cut 0 bases from V and 1 base from J; bases unmatched to any gene: 4. The CDR3 is made up of 17 amino acids. Germline lookup yields CDR1 MNHEY and CDR2 SVGEGT. CDR3 residues: CASSYSWRGVNTGELFF. In nucleotides, the CDR3 is TGTGCCAGCAGTTACTCTTGGCGGGGGGTGAACACCGGGGAGCTGTTTTTT.

This clonotype was seen a few times. V gene TRBV20-1 combines with J gene TRBJ1-5; D gene uncertain. The germline V gene has CDR1 DFQATT and CDR2 SNEGSKA (reference sequence). The CDR3 contains 12 residues. Trimming removed 6 bases from V and 2 bases from J, with 8 bases in between. The CDR3 here is CSAGEGNQPQHF. DNA of the CDR3: TGCAGTGCCGGGGAGGGCAATCAGCCCCAGCATTTT.

The chain links TRBV18 to TRBJ1-1; D is perhaps TRBD1 (5 bases). The germline V gene has CDR1 KGHSH and CDR2 LQKENI. V lost 5 bases, J lost 5 bases, and 18 bases lay in between. The length of the CDR3 is 15 residues. CDR3 sequence reads: CASSFRGESGTEAFF. Written as DNA, the CDR3 is TGTGCCAGCTCATTCCGGGGGGAGTCTGGTACTGAAGCTTTCTTT.

This clonotype appeared a few times. The chain recombines TRBV11-1 with TRBJ1-1; no clear D gene. V was cut by 3 bases and J by 0 bases, with 8 bases left in between. Germline V lookup: CDR1 SGHAT, CDR2 FQDESV (reference sequence). The CDR3 is 14 residues long. CDR3 nucleotide sequence: TGTGCCAGCAGCTTGGGGTCCATGAACACTGAAGCTTTCTTT. Translating gives CASSLGSMNTEAFF.

This clonotype was seen a few times. V is TRBV6-5 and J is TRBJ1-2; maybe TRBD1 (6 bases). The CDR3 has 17 amino acids. Between the trimmed V and J ends, which lost 2 bases and 4 bases, there was a span of 20 bases. Germline V gives CDR1 MNHEY, CDR2 SVGAGI. CDR3 nucleotide sequence: TGTGCCAGCAGTTACGGGGGGGGAAAGGACAGAACCTATGGCTACACCTTC. Amino acids: CASSYGGGKDRTYGYTF.

The chain has TRBV6-2 or TRBV6-3 and TRBJ2-3, with TRBD2 matching over 10 bases. This CDR3 is 17 amino acids long. Trimming cost V 7 bases and J 1 base; bases outside gene matches: 11. CDR1 MNHEY and CDR2 SVGEGT come from the germline V gene. Here the CDR3 reads CASTDPTSGTRTDTQYF. Written as DNA, the CDR3 is TGTGCCAGCACCGACCCCACTAGCGGGACCCGCACAGATACGCAGTATTTT.

The genes are TRBV10-2 and TRBJ1-2; 7 bases are shared with TRBD1. CDR1 is WSHSY, CDR2 SAAADI, per germline. The V gene end was trimmed by 3 bases and the J gene end by 2 bases; junction bases not matched to a gene: 12. The CDR3 has 17 residues. CDR3 loop: CASSEYPNTGVNYGYTF. The CDR3 DNA reads as TGCGCCAGCAGTGAATATCCTAATACAGGGGTCAACTATGGCTACACCTTC.

The chain employs TRBV7-9 and TRBJ2-3; the match to TRBD2 covers 13 bases. The germline gives CDR1 SEHNR, CDR2 FQNEAQ (reference sequence). V was pared by 5 bases and J by 5 bases, with 7 bases of the junction left unmatched. The CDR3 runs to 16 residues. As DNA, the CDR3 is TGTGCCAGCAGCAAATGGACTAGCGGGGGAGGAGATACGCAGTATTTT. Translated, it gives CASSKWTSGGGDTQYF. The whole variable domain, filled in from reference TRBV7-9 and TRBJ2-3, reads DTGVSQNPRHKITKRGQNVTFRCDPISEHNRLYWYRQTLGQGPEFLTYFQNEAQLEKSRLLSDRFSAERPKGSFSTLEIQRTEQGDSAMYLCASSKWTSGGGDTQYFGPGTRLTVL.

The V gene is TRBV5-4, the J gene TRBJ2-2; D is perhaps TRBD2 (6 bases). V dropped 4 bases and J dropped 4 bases, with 14 bases sitting between them. The CDR3 consists of 15 residues. In germline, CDR1 is SGHNT, CDR2 YYREEE (reference sequence). The CDR3 DNA is TGTGCCAGCAGCCCCCCGGGAGCCGGCACCGGGGAGCTGTTTTTT. Amino acid sequence: CASSPPGAGTGELFF. Combining the CDR3 with reference TRBV5-4 and TRBJ2-2 gives the whole variable domain ETGVTQSPTHLIKTRGQQVTLRCSSQSGHNTVSWYQQALGQGPQFIFQYYREEENGRGNFPPRFSGLQFPNYSSELNVNALELDDSALYLCASSPPGAGTGELFFGEGSRLTVL.

J is TRBJ1-6 and V is TRBV14; D unclear. The CDR3 covers 14 residues. V lost 6 bases, J lost 9 bases, and 15 bases lay in between. The germline V gene has CDR1 SGHDN and CDR2 FVKESK. CDR3: CASRLTDGSSPLHF. CDR3 nucleotides: TGTGCCAGCAGACTTACAGACGGGAGTTCACCCCTCCACTTT.

The table lists this clonotype with a few counts. The chain couples TRBV11-3 to TRBJ2-7, with 8 bases aligning to TRBD2. V lost 5 bases and J lost 3; bases outside the gene matches: 3. CDR3 length: 13 residues. The germline CDR1 and CDR2 sequences are SGHNT and YENEEA. The CDR3 DNA is TGTGCCAGCAGCCCGAGCGGGGGCTACGAGCAGTACTTC. Amino acid sequence: CASSPSGGYEQYF. The full variable domain, with the rest looked up from reference TRBV11-3 and TRBJ2-7, is EAGVVQSPRYKIIEKKQPVAFWCNPISGHNTLYWYLQNLGQGPELLIRYENEEAVDDSQLPKDRFSAERLKGVDSTLKIQPAELGDSAVYLCASSPSGGYEQYFGPGTRLTVT.

The chain couples TRBV27 to TRBJ1-2; 9 positions match TRBD1. CDR3 length equals 16 residues. CDR1 and CDR2 from the germline V gene are MNHEY and SMNVEV (reference sequence). V shed 0 bases, J shed 7 bases, and the junction held 9 bases outside the gene matches. The DNA for the CDR3 is TGTGCCAGCAGTTTATCGTCGGACAGGGGATTAGGTGGCTACACCTTC. It codes for CASSLSSDRGLGGYTF.

This clonotype was recorded a few times. V and J are TRBV7-8 and TRBJ2-7; tentative D call: TRBD2 (6 bases). Germline V gives CDR1 SGHVS, CDR2 FQNEAQ. V was cut by 2 bases and J by 3 bases, with 14 bases left in between. CDR3 size: 15 residues. In nucleotides, the CDR3 is TGTGCCAGCAGCTTAACGGATCGGGGGAACTACGAGCAGTACTTC. This gives the protein CASSLTDRGNYEQYF.

In this sample, this clonotype turned up once. The chain couples TRBV5-1 to TRBJ2-3, with TRBD2 matching 8 bases. The CDR3 consists of 14 residues. V lost 4 bases to trimming and J lost 4 bases; unmatched junction nucleotides: 5. Germline lookup yields CDR1 SGHRS and CDR2 YFSETQ. CDR3 nucleotide sequence: TGCGCCAGCAGCGGGTCGGGGGGGCCAGATACGCAGTATTTT. Its protein is CASSGSGGPDTQYF.

This clonotype has just a few counts. The chain couples TRBV6-2 or TRBV6-3 to TRBJ1-5; D not certain. Trimming took 6 bases from V and 6 from J, leaving 3 bases between them. Germline lookup yields CDR1 MNHEY and CDR2 SVGEGT. The CDR3 consists of 10 residues. In DNA form, the CDR3 reads TGTGCCAGCAGGGGTCAGCCCCAGCATTTT. Amino acids: CASRGQPQHF.

V gene TRBV6-1 combines with J gene TRBJ2-1; the match to TRBD2 covers 14 bases. V was clipped by 6 bases and J by 14 bases; unmatched bases: 9. Germline V CDR1 and CDR2: MNHNS, SASEGT. CDR3 size: 14 residues. The CDR3 reads CASSQTSGGGRKFF. The DNA of the CDR3 is TGTGCCAGCAGCCAGACTAGCGGGGGGGGGAGGAAGTTCTTC.

This clonotype occurred a few times. V is TRBV2 and J is TRBJ1-5, with TRBD1 identical over 8 bases. Germline CDR1 and CDR2: SNHLY and FYNNEI. V shed 6 bases and J 6 bases; nucleotides not matched to a gene: 10. CDR3 length: 15 residues. The chain's CDR3 is CASRGQGERGQPQHF. Written as DNA, the CDR3 is TGTGCCAGCAGAGGACAGGGCGAGAGGGGTCAGCCCCAGCATTTT.